This is a list of T cell receptor beta chains from one sample in a study of blood T cell repertoires in COVID-19. Method: immunoSEQ multiplex PCR; TCRdb's copy keeps in-frame clones and lacks some. In the table there are just under 95,000 clones, 75% to 90% of which are singletons. The sequenced material came from peripheral blood. The receptors were sampled from a human donor in a cohort sampled during active COVID-19. Each CDR3 is given with its conserved first and last residue. The order of the fields is D gene, J gene, clone size, V gene, CDR3 protein, CDR3 DNA. D genes are given only for firm matches. Some rows mark clone size as missing; the rest say once, few, many or name a class of expanded clone.

- TRBJ1-5 few TRBV2 CATAGGQGNQPQHF TGTGCCACAGCGGGTGGGCAGGGCAATCAGCCCCAGCATTTT
TRBD1 TRBJ2-7 - TRBV28 CASSLSMRDRDHEQYF TGTGCCAGCAGTTTGTCAATGCGAGACAGGGATCACGAGCAGTACTTC
TRBD1 TRBJ1-1 - TRBV30 CAWVGQLNTEAFF TGTGCCTGGGTGGGACAGCTGAACACTGAAGCTTTCTTT
- TRBJ2-2 few TRBV5-1 CASSLGTFGTGELFF TGCGCCAGCAGCTTGGGGACTTTTGGGACCGGGGAGCTGTTTTTT
- TRBJ1-3 few TRBV10-1 CASSESRLPSGNTIYF TGCGCCAGCAGTGAGTCGAGGTTACCGTCTGGAAACACCATATATTTT
TRBD2 TRBJ2-7 - TRBV5-5 CASSALDGRMDEQYF TGTGCCAGCAGCGCGTTAGACGGGAGGATGGACGAGCAGTACTTC
TRBD1 TRBJ2-1 - TRBV6-4 CASSDSQGAAPFNEQFF TGTGCCAGCAGTGACTCCCAGGGGGCAGCACCGTTCAATGAGCAGTTCTTC
- TRBJ2-7 - TRBV2 CASSDRGFGEQYF TGTGCCAGCAGTGACAGGGGCTTTGGAGAGCAGTACTTC
- TRBJ1-1 - TRBV10-2 CASTYGARNTEAFF TGCGCCAGCACTTACGGAGCAAGGAACACTGAAGCTTTCTTT
- TRBJ2-1 - TRBV28 CASSLRGLAFF TGTGCCAGCAGTTTAAGGGGCTTAGCGTTCTTC
TRBD1 TRBJ1-2 few TRBV3-1/TRBV3-2 CASSQVQRRGQGYTF TGTGCCAGCAGCCAAGTTCAGAGAAGGGGGCAGGGCTACACCTTC
- TRBJ2-7 few TRBV14 CASSQAGWRGSYEQYF TGTGCCAGCAGCCAAGCGGGTTGGCGAGGGTCCTACGAGCAGTACTTC
- TRBJ2-5 - TRBV5-1 CASSLAGREAWETQYF TGCGCCAGCAGCTTGGCGGGGCGGGAAGCATGGGAGACCCAGTACTTC
- TRBJ1-4 - TRBV10-3 CAISDSQGNEKLFF TGTGCCATCAGTGACTCACAGGGTAATGAAAAACTGTTTTTT
TRBD2 TRBJ2-3 - TRBV5-8 CASSSGTSGSYADTQYF TGTGCCAGCAGCTCGGGGACTAGCGGGAGTTACGCAGATACGCAGTATTTT
- TRBJ1-2 few TRBV28 CASSSGGNYGYTF TGTGCCAGCAGCTCGGGTGGAAACTATGGCTACACCTTC
- TRBJ2-5 - TRBV5-1 CASSLRSGKEKTQYF TGCGCCAGCAGCTTGAGATCAGGGAAGGAGAAGACCCAGTACTTC
- TRBJ1-5 - TRBV5-1 CASSLLGGNQPQHF TGCGCCAGCAGCTTGTTAGGGGGCAATCAGCCCCAGCATTTT
- TRBJ2-7 few TRBV20-1 CSASDFSYEQYF TGCAGTGCTAGTGACTTCAGCTACGAGCAGTACTTC
TRBD1 TRBJ2-7 few TRBV12-5 CASGWDRLYEQYF TGTGCTAGTGGTTGGGACAGACTCTACGAGCAGTACTTC
TRBD1 TRBJ2-7 - TRBV3-1/TRBV3-2 CASSRPLWGQGTNEQYF TGTGCCAGCAGCCGACCCTTGTGGGGACAGGGAACCAACGAGCAGTACTTC
- TRBJ2-7 few TRBV4-1 CASSQGSQGKSEQYF TGCGCCAGCAGCCAAGGGTCACAGGGCAAATCAGAGCAGTACTTC
- TRBJ2-2 - TRBV24-1 CATGRETGELFF TGTGCCACCGGCCGGGAAACCGGGGAGCTGTTTTTT
- TRBJ1-6 few TRBV30 CAWSGTANSPLHF TGTGCCTGGAGTGGGACAGCTAATTCACCCCTCCACTTT
TRBD1 TRBJ1-1 - TRBV18 CASSPPGQGRGTEAFF TGTGCCAGCTCACCACCCGGACAGGGGCGGGGGACTGAAGCTTTCTTT
- TRBJ2-7 - TRBV10-2 CASKAGAHEQYF TGCGCCAGCAAGGCGGGGGCCCACGAGCAGTACTTC
- TRBJ2-5 - TRBV10-3 CAISAGETQYF TGTGCCATCAGTGCCGGAGAGACCCAGTACTTC
- TRBJ2-7 - TRBV6-5 CASSSLSTGHPYEQYF TGTGCCAGCAGTTCTCTTTCCACGGGACACCCCTACGAGCAGTACTTC
TRBD1 TRBJ1-1 - TRBV11-3 CASSSSGQANTEAFF TGTGCCAGCAGCTCTTCGGGACAGGCGAACACTGAAGCTTTCTTT
TRBD1 TRBJ1-1 - TRBV27 CAKLQGAGNTEAFF TGTGCCAAGTTACAGGGGGCAGGAAACACTGAAGCTTTCTTT
TRBD2 TRBJ2-7 - TRBV10-2 CASSELAGGPYEQYF TGCGCCAGCAGTGAACTAGCGGGAGGCCCCTACGAGCAGTACTTC
TRBD1 TRBJ1-1 - TRBV2 CASSPTPGGVKTEAFF TGTGCCAGCAGTCCAACGCCAGGGGGCGTGAAAACTGAAGCTTTCTTT
- TRBJ1-2 - TRBV3-1/TRBV3-2 CASSQETGGYTF TGTGCCAGCAGCCAAGAGACGGGGGGCTACACCTTC
TRBD1 TRBJ1-1 - TRBV2 CASRRTGGETEAFF TGTGCCAGCAGGAGGACAGGGGGGGAAACTGAAGCTTTCTTT
- TRBJ2-1 - TRBV10-3 CAIKGGRWQFF TGTGCCATAAAGGGGGGGAGGTGGCAGTTCTTC
- TRBJ2-7 once TRBV13 CASSLSGADEQYF TGTGCCAGCAGCTTATCAGGGGCCGACGAGCAGTACTTC
- TRBJ1-5 few TRBV3-1/TRBV3-2 CASGGLHGQPQHF TGTGCCAGCGGAGGGCTACACGGTCAGCCCCAGCATTTT
TRBD2 TRBJ2-7 - TRBV7-8 CASTIPSSGSVKQYF TGTGCCAGCACCATTCCCTCTAGCGGGAGTGTAAAGCAGTACTTC
- TRBJ2-7 many TRBV3-1/TRBV3-2 CASSPRRVSSYEQYF TGTGCCAGCAGCCCAAGACGGGTGAGCTCCTACGAGCAGTACTTC